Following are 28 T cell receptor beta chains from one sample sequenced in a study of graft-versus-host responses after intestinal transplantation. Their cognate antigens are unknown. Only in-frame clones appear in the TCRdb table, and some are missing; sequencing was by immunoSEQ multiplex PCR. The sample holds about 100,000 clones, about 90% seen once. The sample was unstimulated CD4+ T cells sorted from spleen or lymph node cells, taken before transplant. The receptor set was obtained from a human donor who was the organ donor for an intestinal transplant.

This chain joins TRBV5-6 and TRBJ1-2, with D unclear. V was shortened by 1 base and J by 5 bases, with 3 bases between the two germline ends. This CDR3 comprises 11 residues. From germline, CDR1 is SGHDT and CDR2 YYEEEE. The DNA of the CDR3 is TGTGCCAGCAGCTTGAGTTATGGCTACACCTTC. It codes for CASSLSYGYTF.

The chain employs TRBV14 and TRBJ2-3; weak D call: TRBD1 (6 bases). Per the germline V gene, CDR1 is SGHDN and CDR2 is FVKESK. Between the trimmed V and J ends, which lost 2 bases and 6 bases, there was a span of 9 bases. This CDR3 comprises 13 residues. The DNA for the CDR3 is TGTGCCAGCAGCCAATGGGGGCTTGATACGCAGTATTTT. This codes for CASSQWGLDTQYF. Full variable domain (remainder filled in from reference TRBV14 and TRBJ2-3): EAGVTQFPSHSVIEKGQTVTLRCDPISGHDNLYWYRRVMGKEIKFLLHFVKESKQDESGMPNNRFLAERTGGTYSTLKVQPAELEDSGVYFCASSQWGLDTQYFGPGTRLTVL.

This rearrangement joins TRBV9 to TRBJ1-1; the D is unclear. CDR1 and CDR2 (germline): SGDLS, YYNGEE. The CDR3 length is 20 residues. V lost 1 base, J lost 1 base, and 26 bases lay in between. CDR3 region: CASSVSARIEGYGGNTEAFF. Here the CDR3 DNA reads TGTGCCAGCAGCGTAAGCGCTCGGATTGAGGGTTATGGAGGGAACACTGAAGCTTTCTTT.

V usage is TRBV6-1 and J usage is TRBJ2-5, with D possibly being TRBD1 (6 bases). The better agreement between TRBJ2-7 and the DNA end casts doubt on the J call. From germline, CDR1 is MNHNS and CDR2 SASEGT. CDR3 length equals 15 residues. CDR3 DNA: TGTGCCAGCAGTGGATCCGACAGGAGTCCCTACGAGCAGTACTTC. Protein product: CASSGSDRSPYEQYF.

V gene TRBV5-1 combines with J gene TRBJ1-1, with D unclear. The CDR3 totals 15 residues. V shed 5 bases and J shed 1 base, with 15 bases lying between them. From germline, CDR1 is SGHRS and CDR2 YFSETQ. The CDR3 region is CASRSTQLKNTEAFF. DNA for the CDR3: TGCGCCAGCAGATCGACACAATTAAAGAACACTGAAGCTTTCTTT. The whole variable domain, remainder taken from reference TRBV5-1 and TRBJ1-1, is KAGVTQTPRYLIKTRGQQVTLSCSPISGHRSVSWYQQTPGQGLQFLFEYFSETQRNKGNFPGRFSGRQFSNSRSEMNVSTLELGDSALYLCASRSTQLKNTEAFFGQGTRLTVV.

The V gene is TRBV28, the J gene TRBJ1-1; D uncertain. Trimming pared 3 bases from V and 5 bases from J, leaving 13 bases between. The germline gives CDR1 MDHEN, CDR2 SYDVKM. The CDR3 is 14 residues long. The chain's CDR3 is CASSLPSPGTEAFF. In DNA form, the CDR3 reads TGTGCCAGCAGTTTGCCCTCCCCGGGGACTGAAGCTTTCTTT.

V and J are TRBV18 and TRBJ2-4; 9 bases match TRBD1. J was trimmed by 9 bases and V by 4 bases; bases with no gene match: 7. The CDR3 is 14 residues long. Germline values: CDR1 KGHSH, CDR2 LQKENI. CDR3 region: CASSLSGQGSIQYF. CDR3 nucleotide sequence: TGTGCCAGCTCACTCTCGGGACAGGGAAGCATTCAGTACTTC.

The CDR3 spells CASSLDSLNTEAFF. The CDR3 DNA follows: TGTGCCAGCAGCTTAGACAGTTTGAACACTGAAGCTTTCTTT. The genes are TRBV11-3 and TRBJ1-1; D uncertain. Deletions cut 0 bases from V and 0 bases from J, with 5 bases between. Germline lookup yields CDR1 SGHNT and CDR2 YENEEA. The CDR3 is 14 residues long.

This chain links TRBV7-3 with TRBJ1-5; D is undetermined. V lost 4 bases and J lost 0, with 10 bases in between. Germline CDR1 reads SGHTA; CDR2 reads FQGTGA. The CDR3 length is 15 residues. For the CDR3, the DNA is TGTGCCAGCAGCTGTCAGATGTATAGCAATCAGCCCCAGCATTTT. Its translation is CASSCQMYSNQPQHF.

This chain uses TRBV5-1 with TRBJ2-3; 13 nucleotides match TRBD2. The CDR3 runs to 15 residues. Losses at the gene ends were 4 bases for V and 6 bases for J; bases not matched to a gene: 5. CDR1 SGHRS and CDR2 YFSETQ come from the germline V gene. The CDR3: CASSQLAGGPDTQYF. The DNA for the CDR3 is TGCGCCAGCAGCCAACTAGCGGGGGGGCCTGATACGCAGTATTTT.

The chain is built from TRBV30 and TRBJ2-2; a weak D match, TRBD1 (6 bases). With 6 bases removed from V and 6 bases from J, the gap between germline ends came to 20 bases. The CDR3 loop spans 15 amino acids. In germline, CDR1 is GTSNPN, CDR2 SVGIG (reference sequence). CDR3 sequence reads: CACNRDSSGAGELFF. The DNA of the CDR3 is TGTGCCTGCAACCGAGATTCATCAGGGGCCGGGGAGCTGTTTTTT.

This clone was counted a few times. The CDR3 region is CASSNGPRLHF. The CDR3, as DNA: TGTGCCAGCAGTAACGGGCCACGCCTCCACTTT. V usage is TRBV6-1 and J usage is TRBJ1-6; D remains unclear. V lost 5 bases and J lost 15, with 11 bases in between. The CDR3 runs to 11 residues. CDR1 and CDR2 (germline): MNHNS, SASEGT.

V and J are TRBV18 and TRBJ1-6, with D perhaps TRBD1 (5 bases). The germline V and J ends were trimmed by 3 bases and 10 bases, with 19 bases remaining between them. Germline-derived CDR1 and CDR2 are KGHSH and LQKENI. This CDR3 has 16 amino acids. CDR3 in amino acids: CASSPGLQWGGSPLHF. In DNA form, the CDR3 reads TGTGCCAGCTCACCTGGGCTTCAATGGGGGGGATCACCCCTCCACTTT.

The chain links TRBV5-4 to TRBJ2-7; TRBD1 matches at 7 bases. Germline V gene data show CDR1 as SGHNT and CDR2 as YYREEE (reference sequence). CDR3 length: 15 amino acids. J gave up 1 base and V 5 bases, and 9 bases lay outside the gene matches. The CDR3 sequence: CASRSGQAPSYEQYF. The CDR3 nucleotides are TGTGCCAGCAGATCTGGACAGGCACCATCCTACGAGCAGTACTTC.

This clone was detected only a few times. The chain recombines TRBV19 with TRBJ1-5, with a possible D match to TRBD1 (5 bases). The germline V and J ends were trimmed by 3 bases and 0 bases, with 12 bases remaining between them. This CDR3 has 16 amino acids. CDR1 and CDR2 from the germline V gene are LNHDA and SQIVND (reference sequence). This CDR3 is CASSIIDRYSNQPQHF. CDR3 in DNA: TGTGCCAGTAGTATCATTGACAGATATAGCAATCAGCCCCAGCATTTT.

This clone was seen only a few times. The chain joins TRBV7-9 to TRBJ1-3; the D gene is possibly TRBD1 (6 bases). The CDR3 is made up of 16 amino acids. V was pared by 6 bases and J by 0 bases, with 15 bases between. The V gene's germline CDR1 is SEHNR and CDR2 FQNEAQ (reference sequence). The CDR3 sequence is CASSSSGTLSGNTIYF. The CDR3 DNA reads TGTGCCAGCAGTTCGTCCGGGACACTCTCTGGAAACACCATATATTTT.

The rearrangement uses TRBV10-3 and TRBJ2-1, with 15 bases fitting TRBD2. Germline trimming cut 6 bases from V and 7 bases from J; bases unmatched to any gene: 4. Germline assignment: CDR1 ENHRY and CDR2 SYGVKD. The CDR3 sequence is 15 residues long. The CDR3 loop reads CAIRGTSGGMNEQFF. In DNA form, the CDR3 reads TGTGCCATCAGGGGGACTAGCGGGGGGATGAATGAGCAGTTCTTC.

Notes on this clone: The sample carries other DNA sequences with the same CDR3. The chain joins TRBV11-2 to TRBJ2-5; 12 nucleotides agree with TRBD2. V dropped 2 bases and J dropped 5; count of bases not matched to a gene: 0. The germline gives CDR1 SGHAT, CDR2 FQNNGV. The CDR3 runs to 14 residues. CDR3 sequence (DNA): TGTGCCAGCAGCTTACTAGCGGGGGGGGAGACCCAGTACTTC. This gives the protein CASSLLAGGETQYF.

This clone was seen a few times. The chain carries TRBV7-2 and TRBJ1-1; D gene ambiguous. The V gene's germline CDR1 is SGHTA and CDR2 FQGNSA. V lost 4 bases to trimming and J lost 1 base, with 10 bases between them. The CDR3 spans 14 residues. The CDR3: CASSSARRNTEAFF. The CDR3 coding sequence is TGTGCCAGCAGCTCAGCACGGAGGAACACTGAAGCTTTCTTT.

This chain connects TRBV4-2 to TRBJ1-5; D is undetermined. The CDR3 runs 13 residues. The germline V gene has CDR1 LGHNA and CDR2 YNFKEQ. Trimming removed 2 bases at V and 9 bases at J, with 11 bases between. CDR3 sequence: CASSQRLGWPQHF. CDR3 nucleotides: TGTGCCAGCAGCCAAAGATTAGGTTGGCCCCAGCATTTT.

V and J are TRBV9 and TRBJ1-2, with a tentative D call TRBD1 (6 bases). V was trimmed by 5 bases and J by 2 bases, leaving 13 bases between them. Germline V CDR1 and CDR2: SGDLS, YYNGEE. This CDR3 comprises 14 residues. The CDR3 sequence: CASRPPGANYGYTF. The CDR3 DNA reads TGTGCCAGCAGACCCCCAGGGGCAAACTATGGCTACACCTTC.

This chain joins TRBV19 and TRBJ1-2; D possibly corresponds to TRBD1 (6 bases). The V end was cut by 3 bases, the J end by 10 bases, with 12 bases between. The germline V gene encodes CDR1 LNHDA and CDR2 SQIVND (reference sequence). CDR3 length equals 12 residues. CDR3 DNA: TGTGCCAGTAGTATCTTAGGACAGCACTACACCTTC. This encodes CASSILGQHYTF.

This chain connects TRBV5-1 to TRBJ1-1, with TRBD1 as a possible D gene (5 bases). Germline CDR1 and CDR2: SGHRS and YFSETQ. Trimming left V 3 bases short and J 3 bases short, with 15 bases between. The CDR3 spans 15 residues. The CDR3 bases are TGCGCCAGCAGCTGGCACACGGGCAGGGACACTGAAGCTTTCTTT. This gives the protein CASSWHTGRDTEAFF.

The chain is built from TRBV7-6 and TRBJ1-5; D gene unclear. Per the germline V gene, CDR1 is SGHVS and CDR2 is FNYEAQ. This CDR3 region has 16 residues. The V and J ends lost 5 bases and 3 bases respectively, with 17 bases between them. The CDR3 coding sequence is TGTGCCAGCAGCCCCTTTATGGCAGAGATCAATCAGCCCCAGCATTTT. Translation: CASSPFMAEINQPQHF.

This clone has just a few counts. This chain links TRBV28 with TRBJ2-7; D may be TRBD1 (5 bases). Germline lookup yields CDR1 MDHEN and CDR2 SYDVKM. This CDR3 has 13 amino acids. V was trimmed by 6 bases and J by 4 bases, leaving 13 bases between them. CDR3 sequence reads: CASSALQGYEQYF. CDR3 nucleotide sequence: TGTGCCAGCAGCGCCCTCCAGGGTTACGAGCAGTACTTC.

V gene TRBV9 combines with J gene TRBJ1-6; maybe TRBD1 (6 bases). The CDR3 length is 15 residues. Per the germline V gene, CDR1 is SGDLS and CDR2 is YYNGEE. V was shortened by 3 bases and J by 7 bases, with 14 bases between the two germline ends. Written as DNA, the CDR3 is TGTGCCAGCAGCGCACGACAGGCCGAAAATTCACCCCTCCACTTT. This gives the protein CASSARQAENSPLHF.

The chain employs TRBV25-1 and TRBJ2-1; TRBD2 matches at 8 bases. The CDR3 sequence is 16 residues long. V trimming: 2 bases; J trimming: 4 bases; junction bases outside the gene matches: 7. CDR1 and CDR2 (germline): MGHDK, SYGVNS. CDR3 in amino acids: CASSERRGGQYNEQFF. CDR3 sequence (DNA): TGTGCCAGCAGTGAACGTCGGGGGGGCCAGTACAATGAGCAGTTCTTC.

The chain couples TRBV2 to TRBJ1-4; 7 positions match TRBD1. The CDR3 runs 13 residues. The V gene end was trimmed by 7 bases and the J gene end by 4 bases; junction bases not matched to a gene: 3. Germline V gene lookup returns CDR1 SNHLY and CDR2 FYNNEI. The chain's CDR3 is CASKGQRNEKLFF. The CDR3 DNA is TGTGCCAGCAAGGGACAGCGTAATGAAAAACTGTTTTTT.